These T cell receptor beta chains were read from a single sample in a study of Ad26.COV2.S vaccination and SARS-CoV-2 variants. This table comes from immunoSEQ multiplex PCR, and its TCRdb copy is limited to in-frame clones, with some not included. The sample contains just over 350,000 clones, approximately 85% of which appear only once. The sequencing used peripheral blood, collected in a trial of Ad26.COV2.S vaccine versus placebo. These TCRs come from a person between 18 and 65 years old who received the Ad26.COV2.S COVID-19 vaccine or a placebo. Each CDR3 is given with its conserved first and last residue. A D gene is named only where the DNA matches it firmly. The size of a clone is reported for some rows only, either as once, few or many, or as a class for expanded clones.

>TRBV3-1/TRBV3-2|TRBD1|.|TRBJ2-1
TGTGCCAGCAGCCCGGACAGGGGGCCCTACAATGAGCAGTTCTTC
CASSPDRGPYNEQFF
>TRBV7-9|.|once|TRBJ1-2
TGTGCCAGCAGCCCCCTGGTCGAGGTCTATGGCTACACCTTC
CASSPLVEVYGYTF
>TRBV14|.|.|TRBJ1-5
TGTGCCAGCAGCCAAGACGGCCATCAGCCCCAGCATTTT
CASSQDGHQPQHF
>TRBV7-9|.|.|TRBJ2-2
TGTGCCAGCAGCGGAATGGAGGGCTGGGGCACCGGGGAGCTGTTTTTT
CASSGMEGWGTGELFF
>TRBV21-1|.|.|TRBJ1-3
TGTGCCAGCAGCAAAGCGCTCTCTGGAAACACCATATATTTT
CASSKALSGNTIYF
>TRBV7-8|.|.|TRBJ2-1
TGTGCCAGCAGCCTACGACTCCATGAGCAGTTCTTC
CASSLRLHEQFF
>TRBV28|.|.|TRBJ2-7
TGTGCCAGCAGTTCTCCGGGACGAAGCTCCTACGAGCAGTACTTC
CASSSPGRSSYEQYF
>TRBV3-1/TRBV3-2|TRBD2|few|TRBJ2-2
TGTGCCAGCAGCCAAGATACTAGCGGGAGTTGGAACACCGGGGAGCTGTTTTTT
CASSQDTSGSWNTGELFF
>TRBV11-2|.|.|TRBJ1-1
TGTGCCAGCAGCTTAGGGGATGGGGGGCGAGAGACTGAAGCTTTCTTT
CASSLGDGGRETEAFF
>TRBV18|TRBD2|.|TRBJ2-1
TGTGCCAGCTCGGAACCGGGACTAGTGTTGCATGAGCAGTTCTTC
CASSEPGLVLHEQFF
>TRBV6-5|.|.|TRBJ1-1
TGTGCCAGCAGTTACTCGATAGGAACTGAAGCTTTCTTT
CASSYSIGTEAFF
>TRBV5-1|.|.|TRBJ2-3
TGCGCCAGCAGCCGGGATGAGGAGGGAGACACAGATACGCAGTATTTT
CASSRDEEGDTDTQYF
>TRBV28|.|.|TRBJ2-3
TGTGCAGTGGGTGGCGGCCCACGTAGCACAGATACGCAGTATTTT
CAVGGGPRSTDTQYF
>TRBV19|.|.|TRBJ1-1
TGTGCCAGTATCCCCCCCTGGGGGCGGGGGAACACTGAAGCTTTCTTT
CASIPPWGRGNTEAFF
>TRBV15|.|.|TRBJ1-5
TGTGCCACCAGCAGAGATAGGGGGATTTCTCAGCCCCAGCATTTT
CATSRDRGISQPQHF
>TRBV12-5|.|.|TRBJ1-5
TGTGCTAGTGGTTTGGTACGGGGTCCCCGTGGCAATCAGCCCCAGCATTTT
CASGLVRGPRGNQPQHF
>TRBV13|TRBD1|.|TRBJ2-1
TGTGCCAGCAGCTTAGATAGGACAGGAGATGATGAGCAGTTCTTC
CASSLDRTGDDEQFF